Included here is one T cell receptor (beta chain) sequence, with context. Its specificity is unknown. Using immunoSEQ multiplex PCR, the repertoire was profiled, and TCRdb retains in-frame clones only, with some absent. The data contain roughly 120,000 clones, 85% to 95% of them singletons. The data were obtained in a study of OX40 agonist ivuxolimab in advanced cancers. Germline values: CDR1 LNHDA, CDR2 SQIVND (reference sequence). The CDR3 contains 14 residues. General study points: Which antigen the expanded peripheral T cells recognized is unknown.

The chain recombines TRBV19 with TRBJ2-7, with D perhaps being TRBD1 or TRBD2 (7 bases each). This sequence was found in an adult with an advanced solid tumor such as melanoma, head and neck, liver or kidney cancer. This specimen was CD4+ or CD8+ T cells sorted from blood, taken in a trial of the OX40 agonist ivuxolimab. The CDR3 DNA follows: TGTGCAACTGGGAGGGCAGGGGGATCCTACGAGCAGTACTTC. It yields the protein CATGRAGGSYEQYF.